This TCR beta chain was sequenced for a study of beta chain features in type 1 diabetes. Study summary: Healthy donors, compared against patients, showed similar age, gender and cell yields.

Study findings and constraints: Reads derived from cDNA could over-represent cells showing high TCR expression. For Type 1 diabetes patients, all four CD4+ subsets carried TCRB CDR3s that were moderately but significantly shorter. A closer apparent resemblance between naive, central memory and Treg TCRB repertoires was seen in patients than in healthy donors.

A note on this clone: Its target is unknown.

Central memory, naive, regulatory and stem cell-like memory CD4+ cells were sorted by CD45RO/CCR7/CD25/CD127/CD95/CD27. Reverse transcription of all isolated RNA meant that expressed TCRB transcripts were sequenced. Profiled with immunoSEQ multiplex PCR; TCRdb holds only in-frame clones, not every one. The data contain around 70,000 clones, about 50% of them singletons. The J segment lost 11 bases and the V segment lost 4 bases, leaving 10 bases of the junction unmatched. The CDR3 extends over 14 amino acids. The germline V gene encodes CDR1 SGHAT and CDR2 FQNNGV. Sequenced material: central memory CD4+ T cells from blood. This sequence joins TRBV11-2 and TRBJ1-1; 10 positions agree with TRBD1. The sequence was collected from a man younger than 40 with type 1 diabetes. CDR3 loop: CASSSTGGPLVAFF. Written as DNA, the CDR3 is TGTGCCAGCAGCTCGACAGGGGGCCCCTTGGTGGCTTTCTTT.